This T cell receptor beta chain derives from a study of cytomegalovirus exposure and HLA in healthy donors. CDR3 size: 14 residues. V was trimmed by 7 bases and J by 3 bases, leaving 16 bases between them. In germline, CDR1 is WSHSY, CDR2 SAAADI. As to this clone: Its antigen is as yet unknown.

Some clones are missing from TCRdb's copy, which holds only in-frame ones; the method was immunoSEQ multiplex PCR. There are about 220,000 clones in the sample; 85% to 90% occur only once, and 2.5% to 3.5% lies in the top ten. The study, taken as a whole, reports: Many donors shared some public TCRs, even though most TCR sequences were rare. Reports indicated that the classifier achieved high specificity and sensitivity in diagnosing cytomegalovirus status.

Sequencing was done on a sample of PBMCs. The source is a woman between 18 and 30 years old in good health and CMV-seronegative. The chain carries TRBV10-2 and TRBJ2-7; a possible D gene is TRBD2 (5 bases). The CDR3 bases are TGCGCCAGCACGGCCGCCCGAGGGAACTACGAGCAGTACTTC. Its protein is CASTAARGNYEQYF.